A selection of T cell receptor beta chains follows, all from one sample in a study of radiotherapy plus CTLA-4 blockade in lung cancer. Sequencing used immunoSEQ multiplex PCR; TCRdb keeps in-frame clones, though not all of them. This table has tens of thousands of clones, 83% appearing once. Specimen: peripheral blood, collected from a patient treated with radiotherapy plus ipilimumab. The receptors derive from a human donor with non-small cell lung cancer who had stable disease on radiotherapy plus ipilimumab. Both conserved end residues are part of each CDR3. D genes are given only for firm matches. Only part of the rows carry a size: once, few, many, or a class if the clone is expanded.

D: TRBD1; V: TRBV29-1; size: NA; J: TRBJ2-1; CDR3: CSVGSAGGSYNEQFF; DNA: TGCAGCGTTGGGTCGGCAGGGGGCTCCTACAATGAGCAGTTCTTC
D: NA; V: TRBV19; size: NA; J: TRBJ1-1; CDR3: CASSLGQGGGFTGDTEAFF; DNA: TGTGCCAGTAGTTTGGGCCAGGGAGGGGGATTTACGGGGGACACTGAAGCTTTCTTT
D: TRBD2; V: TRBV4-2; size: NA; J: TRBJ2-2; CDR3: CASSQERERGGLPHGELFF; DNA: TGTGCCAGCAGCCAAGAGAGGGAGCGGGGGGGCCTCCCCCACGGGGAGCTGTTTTTT
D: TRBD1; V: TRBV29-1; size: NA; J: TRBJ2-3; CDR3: CSAPRDRGADTQYF; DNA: TGCAGCGCGCCTCGGGACAGGGGGGCAGATACGCAGTATTTT
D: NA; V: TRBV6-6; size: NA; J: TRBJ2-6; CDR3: CASSLNRVSGANVLTF; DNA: TGTGCCAGCAGCCTGAACAGGGTCTCTGGGGCCAACGTCCTGACTTTC
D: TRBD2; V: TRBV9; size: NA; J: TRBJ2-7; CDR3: CASSEATSGSLYEQYF; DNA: TGTGCCAGCAGCGAGGCGACTAGCGGGAGCCTCTACGAGCAGTACTTC
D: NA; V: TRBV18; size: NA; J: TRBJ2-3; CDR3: CASSARSTDTQYF; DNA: TGTGCCAGCTCGGCCCGGAGCACAGATACGCAGTATTTT
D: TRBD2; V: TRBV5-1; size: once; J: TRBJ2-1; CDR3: CASSPRPGLADRRDQFF; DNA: TGCGCCAGCAGCCCTCGCCCGGGGCTAGCGGACCGACGGGATCAGTTCTTC
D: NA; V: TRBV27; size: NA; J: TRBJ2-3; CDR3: CASSLYLNTDTQYF; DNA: TGTGCCAGCAGTTTATACCTCAACACAGATACGCAGTATTTT
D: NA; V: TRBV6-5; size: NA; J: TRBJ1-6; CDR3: CASSGFNSYNSPLHF; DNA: TGTGCCAGCAGTGGTTTCAACTCCTATAATTCACCCCTCCACTTT
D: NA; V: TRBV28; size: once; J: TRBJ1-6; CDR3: CASSTLGGNNSPLHF; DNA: TGTGCCAGCAGTACCCTTGGAGGGAATAATTCACCCCTCCACTTT
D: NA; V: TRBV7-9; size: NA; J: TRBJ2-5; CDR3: CASSFTSGSGSMETQYF; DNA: TGTGCCAGCAGCTTCACCTCCGGGTCAGGGTCGATGGAGACCCAGTACTTC
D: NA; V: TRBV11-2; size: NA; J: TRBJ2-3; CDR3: CASSHTDTQYF; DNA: TGTGCCAGCAGCCACACAGATACGCAGTATTTT
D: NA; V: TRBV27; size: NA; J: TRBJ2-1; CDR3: CASSFGGVLYNEQFF; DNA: TGTGCCAGCAGTTTCGGGGGAGTCCTATACAATGAGCAGTTCTTC
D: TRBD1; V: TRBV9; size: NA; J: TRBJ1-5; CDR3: CASSVDGNRGQPQHF; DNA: TGTGCCAGCAGCGTAGATGGGAACAGGGGACAGCCCCAGCATTTT
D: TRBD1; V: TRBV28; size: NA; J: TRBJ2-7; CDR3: CASSLQGARNEQYF; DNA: TGTGCCAGCAGTTTACAGGGGGCAAGAAACGAGCAGTACTTC
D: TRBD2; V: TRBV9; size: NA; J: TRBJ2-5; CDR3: CASSNGRGLAGRETQYF; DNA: TGTGCCAGCAGCAATGGCCGGGGACTAGCGGGCAGGGAGACCCAGTACTTC
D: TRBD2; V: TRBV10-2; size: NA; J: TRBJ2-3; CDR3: CASRMASGGFTDTQYF; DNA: TGCGCCAGCAGGATGGCTTCGGGGGGGTTCACAGATACGCAGTATTTT
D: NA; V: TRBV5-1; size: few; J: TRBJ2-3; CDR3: CASSLPGAPTDTQYF; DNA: TGCGCCAGCAGCTTGCCAGGGGCCCCCACAGATACGCAGTATTTT
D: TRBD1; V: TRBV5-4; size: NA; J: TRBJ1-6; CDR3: CASSLDQGGRSPLHF; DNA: TGTGCCAGCAGCTTGGATCAAGGGGGCAGGTCACCCCTCCACTTT
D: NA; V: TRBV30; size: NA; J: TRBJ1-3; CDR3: CASRRVGNTIYF; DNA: TGTGCCTCCCGCAGGGTGGGAAACACCATATATTTT
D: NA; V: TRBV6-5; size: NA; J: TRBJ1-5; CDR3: CASRVQGRSNQPQHF; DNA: TGTGCCAGCAGAGTACAGGGTCGGAGCAATCAGCCCCAGCATTTT